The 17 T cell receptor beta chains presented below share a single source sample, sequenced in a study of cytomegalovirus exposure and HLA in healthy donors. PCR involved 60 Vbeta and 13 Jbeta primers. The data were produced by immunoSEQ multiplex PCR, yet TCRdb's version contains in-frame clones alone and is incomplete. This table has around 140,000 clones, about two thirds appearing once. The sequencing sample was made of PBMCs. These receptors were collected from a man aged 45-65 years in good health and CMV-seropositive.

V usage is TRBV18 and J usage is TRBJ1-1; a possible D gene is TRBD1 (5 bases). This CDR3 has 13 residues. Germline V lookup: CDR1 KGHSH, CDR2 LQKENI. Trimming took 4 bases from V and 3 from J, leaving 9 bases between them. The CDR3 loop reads CASSQGLDTEAFF. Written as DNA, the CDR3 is TGTGCCAGCTCACAGGGGCTAGACACTGAAGCTTTCTTT.

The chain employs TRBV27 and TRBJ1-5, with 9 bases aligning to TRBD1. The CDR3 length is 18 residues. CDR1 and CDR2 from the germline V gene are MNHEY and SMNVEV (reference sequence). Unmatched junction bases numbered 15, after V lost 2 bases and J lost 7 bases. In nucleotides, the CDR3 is TGTGCCAGCAGTTTAGAAATCCCGGGACAGGGAGGCGACCAGCCCCAGCATTTT. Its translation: CASSLEIPGQGGDQPQHF.

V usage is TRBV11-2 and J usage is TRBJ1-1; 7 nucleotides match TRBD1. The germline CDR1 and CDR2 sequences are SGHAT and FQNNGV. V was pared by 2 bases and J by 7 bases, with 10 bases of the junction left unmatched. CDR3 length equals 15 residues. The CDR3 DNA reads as TGTGCCAGCAGCTTAAGTCGGACAGGCGGCCATGAAGCTTTCTTT. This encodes CASSLSRTGGHEAFF.

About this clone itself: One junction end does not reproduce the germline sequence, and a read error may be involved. Here the CDR3 DNA reads TGTGCCAGCAGCTTAGCGCCTCAGGGGGCTAGCACAAATACGCAGTATTTT. It translates to CASSLAPQGASTNTQYF. The genes are TRBV7-9 and TRBJ2-3, with 8 bases fitting TRBD1. CDR1 is SEHNR, CDR2 FQNEAQ, per germline (reference sequence). CDR3 length: 17 amino acids.

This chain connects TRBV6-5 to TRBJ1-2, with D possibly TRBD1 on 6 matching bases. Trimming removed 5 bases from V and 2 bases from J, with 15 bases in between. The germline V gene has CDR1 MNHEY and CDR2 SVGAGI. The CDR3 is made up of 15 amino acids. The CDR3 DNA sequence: TGTGCCAGCAGTAGGACAGTTAGTTTGAACTATGGCTACACCTTC. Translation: CASSRTVSLNYGYTF.

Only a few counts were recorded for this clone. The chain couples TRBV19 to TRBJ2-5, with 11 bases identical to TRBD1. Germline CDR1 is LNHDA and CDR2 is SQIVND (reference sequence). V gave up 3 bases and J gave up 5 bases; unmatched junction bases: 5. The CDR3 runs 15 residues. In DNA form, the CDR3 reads TGTGCCAGTAGTATGGCCGGACAGGGGGCGGAGACCCAGTACTTC. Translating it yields CASSMAGQGAETQYF.

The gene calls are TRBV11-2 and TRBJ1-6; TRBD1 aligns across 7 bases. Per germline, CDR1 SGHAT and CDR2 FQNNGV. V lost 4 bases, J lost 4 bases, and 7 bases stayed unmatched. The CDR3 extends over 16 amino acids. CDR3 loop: CASSSPQTGYNSPLHF. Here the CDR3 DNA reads TGTGCCAGCAGCTCCCCCCAGACAGGGTATAATTCACCCCTCCACTTT.

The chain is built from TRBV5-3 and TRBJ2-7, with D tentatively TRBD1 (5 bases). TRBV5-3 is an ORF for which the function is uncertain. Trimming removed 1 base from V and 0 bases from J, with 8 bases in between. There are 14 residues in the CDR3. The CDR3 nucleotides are TGTGCCAGAAGCTTGCACAGGCGCTCCTACGAGCAGTACTTC. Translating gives CARSLHRRSYEQYF.

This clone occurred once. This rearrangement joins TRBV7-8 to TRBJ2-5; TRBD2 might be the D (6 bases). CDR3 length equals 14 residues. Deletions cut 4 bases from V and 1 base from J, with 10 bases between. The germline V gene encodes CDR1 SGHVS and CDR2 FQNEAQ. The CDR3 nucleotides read TGTGCCAGCAGCTCGCGGGACTCCCAAGAGACCCAGTACTTC. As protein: CASSSRDSQETQYF.

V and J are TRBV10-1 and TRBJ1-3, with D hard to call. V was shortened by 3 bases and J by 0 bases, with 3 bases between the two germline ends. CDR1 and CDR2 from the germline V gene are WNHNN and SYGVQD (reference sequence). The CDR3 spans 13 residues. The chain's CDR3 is CASSDNSGNTIYF. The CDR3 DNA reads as TGCGCCAGCAGTGACAACTCTGGAAACACCATATATTTT.

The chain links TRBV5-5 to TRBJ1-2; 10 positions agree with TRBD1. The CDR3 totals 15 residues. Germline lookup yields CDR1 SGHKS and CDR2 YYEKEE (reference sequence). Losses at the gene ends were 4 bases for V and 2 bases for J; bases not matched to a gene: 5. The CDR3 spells CASSTGTGDNYGYTF. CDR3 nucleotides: TGTGCCAGCAGCACCGGGACAGGGGACAACTATGGCTACACCTTC.

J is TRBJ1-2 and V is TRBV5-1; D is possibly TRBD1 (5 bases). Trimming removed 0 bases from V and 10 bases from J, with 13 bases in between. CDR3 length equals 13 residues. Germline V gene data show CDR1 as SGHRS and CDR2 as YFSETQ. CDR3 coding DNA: TGCGCCAGCAGCTTGGATCGGACAAAGGACTACACCTTC. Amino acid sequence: CASSLDRTKDYTF.

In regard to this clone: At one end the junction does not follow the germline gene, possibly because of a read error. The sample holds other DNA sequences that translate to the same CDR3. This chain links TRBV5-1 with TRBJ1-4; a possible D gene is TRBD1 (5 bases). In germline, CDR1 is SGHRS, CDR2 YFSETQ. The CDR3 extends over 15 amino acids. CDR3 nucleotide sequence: TGCGCTAGCAGCTTGGGGGGAGCGACTAATGAAAAACTGTTTTTT. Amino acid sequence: CASSLGGATNEKLFF.

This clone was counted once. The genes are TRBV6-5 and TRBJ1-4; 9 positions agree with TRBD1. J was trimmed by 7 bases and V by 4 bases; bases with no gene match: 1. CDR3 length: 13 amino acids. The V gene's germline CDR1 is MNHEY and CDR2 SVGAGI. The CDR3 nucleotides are TGTGCCAGCAGTTCGACAGGGGGTGAAAAACTGTTTTTT. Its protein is CASSSTGGEKLFF.

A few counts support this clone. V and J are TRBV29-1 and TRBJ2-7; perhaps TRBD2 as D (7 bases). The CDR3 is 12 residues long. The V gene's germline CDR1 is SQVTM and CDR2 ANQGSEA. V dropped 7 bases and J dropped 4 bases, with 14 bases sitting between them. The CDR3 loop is CSAGGPFYEQYF. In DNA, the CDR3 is TGCAGCGCCGGGGGGCCCTTTTACGAGCAGTACTTC.

DNA of the CDR3: TGCGCCAGCAGCTTGGAGGGAAGCGGGGGGAACAATGAGCAGTTCTTC. Its protein is CASSLEGSGGNNEQFF. This chain connects TRBV5-1 to TRBJ2-1; the match to TRBD2 covers 9 bases. Per germline, CDR1 SGHRS and CDR2 YFSETQ. The CDR3 contains 16 residues. The V segment lost 0 bases and the J segment 5 bases; nucleotides outside the gene matches: 6. Supplemented by reference TRBV5-1 and TRBJ2-1, the full variable domain reads KAGVTQTPRYLIKTRGQQVTLSCSPISGHRSVSWYQQTPGQGLQFLFEYFSETQRNKGNFPGRFSGRQFSNSRSEMNVSTLELGDSALYLCASSLEGSGGNNEQFFGPGTRLTVL.

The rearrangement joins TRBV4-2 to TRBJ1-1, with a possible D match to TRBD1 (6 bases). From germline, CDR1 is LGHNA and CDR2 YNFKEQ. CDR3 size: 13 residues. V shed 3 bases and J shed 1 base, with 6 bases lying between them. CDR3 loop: CASSQGQNTEAFF. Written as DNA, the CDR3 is TGTGCCAGCAGCCAGGGACAGAACACTGAAGCTTTCTTT.